What follows are 31 T cell receptor beta chains derived from one specimen sequenced in a study of shared clonotypes between healthy human individuals (TCRdb year 2020). Library generation was performed with the immunoSEQ multiplex PCR assay. What TCRdb holds here is the immuneACCESS table cut down to in-frame rearrangements. Part of the clones is not present; checked against another copy, under half of the missing clones reflect an unresolved V gene, and the others are unexplained. The sample has fewer than 1.8 million clones on record, around 98.5% of them singletons. The ten largest clones capture about 0.34% of the sample. The specimen was naive CD4+ T cells sorted from blood. What the cell subset or site label conveys for this sample: CD45RA+ positively selected. The receptors were gathered from a man younger than 40 in good health.

The chain has TRBV5-4 and TRBJ2-7, with D possibly being TRBD1 (6 bases). Deletions cut 4 bases from V and 5 bases from J, with 16 bases between. The length of the CDR3 is 14 residues. The germline CDR1 and CDR2 sequences are SGHNT and YYREEE (reference sequence). The CDR3 is CASSQQGGLHEQYF. CDR3 DNA: TGTGCCAGCAGCCAACAGGGTGGCCTCCACGAGCAGTACTTC.

The genes are TRBV6-6 and TRBJ2-3; D ambiguous. V was shortened by 7 bases and J by 10 bases, with 18 bases between the two germline ends. The V gene's germline CDR1 is MNHNY and CDR2 SVGAGI (reference sequence). The CDR3 sequence is 13 residues long. CDR3 bases: TGTGCCAGCACTTTTTCCCTGACTTCGGCGCAGTATTTT. As protein: CASTFSLTSAQYF.

The gene calls are TRBV4-3 and TRBJ1-1, with D unresolved. The ends were cut back, 6 bases at V and 0 bases at J, with 14 bases in the middle. The CDR3 length is 15 residues. CDR1 and CDR2 (germline): LGHNA, YSLEER. The CDR3: CASRESDLLNTEAFF. The CDR3 nucleotides are TGCGCCAGCAGGGAATCTGATCTTCTGAACACTGAAGCTTTCTTT.

The chain uses TRBV6-5 and TRBJ2-7; D is unclear. Germline-derived CDR1 and CDR2 are MNHEY and SVGAGI. The V gene lost 7 bases and the J gene lost 5 bases, with 21 bases spanning the gap. The length of the CDR3 is 15 residues. The CDR3 here is CASTHSPAVENEQYF. The CDR3 DNA is TGTGCCAGCACTCATTCCCCCGCCGTCGAGAACGAGCAGTACTTC.

The V gene is TRBV28, the J gene TRBJ1-2; 7 nucleotides match TRBD1. Trimming removed 2 bases from V and 7 bases from J; junction bases left unmatched: 4. From germline, CDR1 is MDHEN and CDR2 SYDVKM. This CDR3 has 13 amino acids. CDR3 loop: CASSLQGVGGYTF. DNA for the CDR3: TGTGCCAGCAGTTTACAGGGGGTTGGTGGCTACACCTTC.

This clone was recorded only once. This rearrangement joins TRBV28 to TRBJ1-5; D perhaps matches TRBD1 (5 bases). Per the germline V gene, CDR1 is MDHEN and CDR2 is SYDVKM. Trimming cost V 0 bases and J 2 bases, with 11 bases left between them. The CDR3 is 16 amino acids. The CDR3 DNA sequence: TGTGCCAGCAGTTTATGGGCGGGGCTGGGCAATCAGCCCCAGCATTTT. Translation gives CASSLWAGLGNQPQHF.

Regarding this clone: Other DNA sequences within the sample encode an identical CDR3. The chain recombines TRBV9 with TRBJ2-1; a possible D gene is TRBD2 (5 bases). Deletions cut 1 base from V and 7 bases from J, with 9 bases between. Germline CDR1 is SGDLS and CDR2 is YYNGEE. The CDR3 is made up of 13 amino acids. The DNA of the CDR3 is TGTGCCAGCAGCGTAACCGGGGTGAATGAGCAGTTCTTC. Amino acids: CASSVTGVNEQFF.

The chain employs TRBV5-4 and TRBJ1-2; D is perhaps TRBD1 (5 bases). Trimming stripped 0 bases from V and 7 bases from J, with 10 bases between. The CDR3 has 13 residues. Looked up from germline, CDR1 is SGHNT and CDR2 is YYREEE (reference sequence). The CDR3 DNA sequence: TGTGCCAGCAGCTTGGAATGGGGCTCTGGCTACACCTTC. It codes for CASSLEWGSGYTF.

This clone is a singleton in its sample. Other DNA sequences from this sample encode an identical CDR3 as well. The chain employs TRBV20-1 and TRBJ1-1, with unresolved D. CDR3 length: 11 amino acids. Per the germline V gene, CDR1 is DFQATT and CDR2 is SNEGSKA (reference sequence). With 4 bases removed from V and 1 base from J, the gap between germline ends came to 4 bases. CDR3 loop: CSAKKNTEAFF. The CDR3 bases are TGCAGTGCTAAGAAGAACACTGAAGCTTTCTTT.

This chain uses TRBV2 with TRBJ2-7; D is possibly TRBD1 (5 bases). Trimming shortened V by 7 bases and J by 6 bases, and 16 bases separated the two germline ends. Germline V lookup: CDR1 SNHLY, CDR2 FYNNEI. The length of the CDR3 is 13 residues. CDR3 DNA: TGTGCCAGCACACAGGAATCGCAGGGCGAGCAGTACTTC. Its protein is CASTQESQGEQYF.

The J gene is TRBJ1-5, the V gene TRBV5-5; 12 bases match TRBD1. V lost 4 bases to trimming and J lost 7 bases; unmatched junction nucleotides: 12. The V gene's germline CDR1 is SGHKS and CDR2 YYEKEE (reference sequence). CDR3 length: 17 residues. The chain's CDR3 is CASSTIPGTGGGQPQHF. The CDR3 nucleotides are TGTGCCAGCAGCACAATTCCCGGGACAGGGGGCGGGCAGCCCCAGCATTTT.

A note on this clone: At the DNA level, this CDR3 is encoded by other sequences in the same sample as well. The chain couples TRBV28 to TRBJ1-5, with no clear D. In germline, CDR1 is MDHEN, CDR2 SYDVKM. This CDR3 is 12 amino acids long. Trimming took off 3 bases at V and 5 bases at J, with 5 bases between the two ends. The CDR3 DNA is TGTGCCAGCAGTTTGACCTATCAGCCCCAGCATTTT. This encodes CASSLTYQPQHF. The whole variable domain, remainder taken from reference TRBV28 and TRBJ1-5, is DVKVTQSSRYLVKRTGEKVFLECVQDMDHENMFWYRQDPGLGLRLIYFSYDVKMKEKGDIPEGYSVSREKKERFSLILESASTNQTSMYLCASSLTYQPQHFGDGTRLSIL.

The chain combines TRBV25-1 with TRBJ1-4; no clear D. Trimming pared 3 bases from V and 8 bases from J, leaving 13 bases between. The CDR3 runs to 14 residues. Germline V gene sequence: CDR1 MGHDK, CDR2 SYGVNS. The CDR3 sequence is CASSDPGPGEKLFF. The CDR3 DNA reads as TGTGCCAGCAGTGACCCGGGCCCGGGGGAAAAACTGTTTTTT.

V usage is TRBV18 and J usage is TRBJ2-1, with 7 bases that match TRBD1. The CDR3 runs to 15 residues. The trim removed 8 bases at V and 8 bases at J, leaving 15 bases unmatched. Per germline, CDR1 KGHSH and CDR2 LQKENI. Here the CDR3 DNA reads TGTGCCAGCAGACACTTACGAGACAGGGCCGATGAGCAGTTCTTC. Translating it yields CASRHLRDRADEQFF.

The rearrangement uses TRBV5-1 and TRBJ2-7, with unresolved D. The CDR3 is made up of 14 amino acids. The germline V gene has CDR1 SGHRS and CDR2 YFSETQ. The V end lost 0 bases, the J end lost 2 bases, and 9 bases lay between the germline ends. CDR3 in amino acids: CASSLDPAPYEQYF. CDR3 in DNA: TGCGCCAGCAGCTTGGATCCGGCCCCCTACGAGCAGTACTTC. Together with reference TRBV5-1 and TRBJ2-7, the CDR3 gives the full variable domain: KAGVTQTPRYLIKTRGQQVTLSCSPISGHRSVSWYQQTPGQGLQFLFEYFSETQRNKGNFPGRFSGRQFSNSRSEMNVSTLELGDSALYLCASSLDPAPYEQYFGPGTRLTVT.

The V gene is TRBV7-2, the J gene TRBJ2-1; D call uncertain. The V and J ends lost 0 bases and 2 bases respectively, with 8 bases between them. The CDR3 contains 15 residues. CDR1 and CDR2 (germline): SGHTA, FQGNSA. The CDR3 coding sequence is TGTGCCAGCAGCTTAGCCCTTGGAACCTACAATGAGCAGTTCTTC. The encoded protein is CASSLALGTYNEQFF.

The chain's CDR3 is CASSLVGLAGVAGYNEQFF. Here the CDR3 DNA reads TGTGCCAGCAGCTTAGTCGGGCTAGCGGGAGTGGCAGGTTACAATGAGCAGTTCTTC. The V call is TRBV13, the J call TRBJ2-1; 10 positions match TRBD2. Germline V gene sequence: CDR1 PRHDT, CDR2 FYEKMQ (reference sequence). The CDR3 covers 19 residues. The V and J ends lost 1 base and 4 bases, in that order; junction bases with no gene match: 13.

The chain has TRBV5-6 and TRBJ2-6; TRBD1 matches at 9 bases. CDR3 length: 18 amino acids. CDR1 and CDR2 (germline): SGHDT, YYEEEE. V was pared by 1 base and J by 0 bases, with 5 bases of the junction left unmatched. CDR3: CASSLSGTGSSGANVLTF. CDR3 DNA: TGTGCCAGCAGCTTGAGTGGGACAGGGAGCTCTGGGGCCAACGTCCTGACTTTC.

This rearrangement joins TRBV5-1 to TRBJ2-2, with a weak D call TRBD2 (5 bases). The germline V gene has CDR1 SGHRS and CDR2 YFSETQ. The V end was cut by 3 bases, the J end by 7 bases, with 10 bases between. The CDR3 contains 13 residues. The chain's CDR3 is CASSSLVNGELFF. Here the CDR3 DNA reads TGCGCCAGCAGCTCACTAGTGAACGGGGAGCTGTTTTTT.

The chain joins TRBV5-1 to TRBJ2-7, with D tentatively TRBD1 (6 bases). Looked up from germline, CDR1 is SGHRS and CDR2 is YFSETQ. The CDR3 runs to 14 residues. Trimming left V 5 bases short and J 0 bases short, with 12 bases between. CDR3 sequence (DNA): TGCGCCAGCAGTGGGACACCTAACTCCTACGAGCAGTACTTC. It specifies CASSGTPNSYEQYF.

J is TRBJ2-3 and V is TRBV5-5; no clear D. Germline V gene lookup returns CDR1 SGHKS and CDR2 YYEKEE (reference sequence). V shed 4 bases and J shed 6 bases, with 9 bases lying between them. The CDR3 length is 12 residues. The CDR3 bases are TGTGCCAGCAGCGATCGCGCCGATACGCAGTATTTT. Its translation: CASSDRADTQYF.

This clone was observed once. The chain carries TRBV9 and TRBJ2-1, with a tentative D call TRBD2 (7 bases). CDR1 is SGDLS, CDR2 YYNGEE, per germline. Deletions cut 6 bases from V and 4 bases from J, with 20 bases between. The CDR3 is 16 residues long. As DNA, the CDR3 is TGTGCCAGCACCCAAGGGGGGGCGATTAATTACAATGAGCAGTTCTTC. This gives the protein CASTQGGAINYNEQFF.

In the case of this clone: Other DNA sequences in this specimen translate into the identical CDR3. The chain has TRBV5-1 and TRBJ2-2; possible D gene TRBD1, 6 bases. Trimming cost V 2 bases and J 1 base, with 9 bases left between them. Per the germline V gene, CDR1 is SGHRS and CDR2 is YFSETQ. This CDR3 contains 15 residues. The CDR3 loop reads CASSFGGQNTGELFF. Written as DNA, the CDR3 is TGCGCCAGCAGCTTTGGGGGACAGAACACCGGGGAGCTGTTTTTT.

V gene TRBV29-1 combines with J gene TRBJ2-5; D is tentatively TRBD1 or TRBD2 (5 bases each). V was pared by 7 bases and J by 3 bases, with 12 bases between. The germline CDR1 and CDR2 sequences are SQVTM and ANQGSEA. The CDR3 is 12 residues long. For the CDR3, the DNA is TGCAGCGCCAATAGAGGGGAAGAGACCCAGTACTTC. This codes for CSANRGEETQYF.

The J gene is TRBJ2-7, the V gene TRBV5-6; D may be TRBD1 or TRBD2 (5 bases each). Trimming removed 3 bases from V and 0 bases from J, with 13 bases in between. Per germline, CDR1 SGHDT and CDR2 YYEEEE. The CDR3 is 15 residues long. The CDR3: CASSSRGAVSYEQYF. DNA of the CDR3: TGTGCCAGCAGCTCCAGAGGGGCAGTCTCCTACGAGCAGTACTTC. Together with reference TRBV5-6 and TRBJ2-7, the CDR3 gives the full variable domain: DAGVTQSPTHLIKTRGQQVTLRCSPKSGHDTVSWYQQALGQGPQFIFQYYEEEERQRGNFPDRFSGHQFPNYSSELNVNALLLGDSALYLCASSSRGAVSYEQYFGPGTRLTVT.

CDR3 region: CAWRGWDVGTGVQPQHF. CDR3 coding DNA: TGTGCCTGGAGGGGATGGGATGTCGGGACAGGGGTTCAGCCCCAGCATTTT. This chain connects TRBV30 to TRBJ1-5; TRBD1 matches 10 bases. Germline CDR1 and CDR2: GTSNPN and SVGIG (reference sequence). This CDR3 spans 17 amino acids. V shed 3 bases and J 6 bases; nucleotides not matched to a gene: 14. Drawing the rest from reference TRBV30 and TRBJ1-5, the complete variable domain is SQTIHQWPATLVQPVGSPLSLECTVEGTSNPNLYWYRQAAGRGLQLLFYSVGIGQISSEVPQNLSASRPQDRQFILSSKKLLLSDSGFYLCAWRGWDVGTGVQPQHFGDGTRLSIL.

The chain employs TRBV7-3 and TRBJ2-1; D unresolved. The V gene's germline CDR1 is SGHTA and CDR2 FQGTGA. The CDR3 spans 15 residues. Trimming removed 0 bases at V and 3 bases at J, with 9 bases between. The CDR3 region has the DNA TGTGCCAGCAGCTTAACCCCCGGTGACTACAATGAGCAGTTCTTC. It codes for CASSLTPGDYNEQFF.

This rearrangement joins TRBV5-1 to TRBJ2-2, with 7 bases identical to TRBD2. The germline V gene has CDR1 SGHRS and CDR2 YFSETQ. Losses at the gene ends were 0 bases for V and 2 bases for J; bases not matched to a gene: 7. The CDR3 length is 17 residues. This chain's CDR3 is CASSLEPGLLNTGELFF. In nucleotides, the CDR3 is TGCGCCAGCAGCTTGGAACCGGGACTACTCAACACCGGGGAGCTGTTTTTT.

This clone was found once. This chain joins TRBV11-2 and TRBJ2-3; 9 positions match TRBD1. This CDR3 comprises 16 residues. J gave up 1 base and V 5 bases, and 7 bases lay outside the gene matches. CDR1 is SGHAT, CDR2 FQNNGV, per germline. The CDR3 DNA sequence: TGTGCCAGCAGCAAAAAACAGGGGGCAGGCACAGATACGCAGTATTTT. Its protein product is CASSKKQGAGTDTQYF.

Remarks on this clone: Additional DNA sequences in this sample encode the identical CDR3. The chain couples TRBV5-1 to TRBJ2-1; no reliable D call. Trimming took 0 bases from V and 4 from J, leaving 5 bases between them. From germline, CDR1 is SGHRS and CDR2 YFSETQ. The CDR3 covers 13 residues. The CDR3 region has the DNA TGCGCCAGCAGCTTGGACTATTACAATGAGCAGTTCTTC. It codes for CASSLDYYNEQFF.

The gene calls are TRBV6-8 and TRBJ2-2; 10 bases agree with TRBD2. Looked up from germline, CDR1 is MNHGY and CDR2 is SAAAGT. CDR3 length: 18 amino acids. V shed 2 bases and J 2 bases; nucleotides not matched to a gene: 8. CDR3 sequence reads: CASSYPAGGDLNTGELFF. Written as DNA, the CDR3 is TGTGCCAGCAGTTACCCAGCGGGAGGGGATTTAAACACCGGGGAGCTGTTTTTT.